The 27 T cell receptor beta chains in this list originate from one sample, sequenced in a study of blood T cell dynamics during melanoma immunotherapy (dated by TCRdb to the early 2020s). Libraries were made using the immunoSEQ multiplex PCR assay. As stored in TCRdb, this immuneACCESS dataset retains in-frame rearrangements with V and J assigned. A fraction of the clones does not appear; measured against another copy, unresolved V genes explain less than half of the discrepancy, and the remainder lacks a known reason. The sample table shows over 20,000 clones, and roughly 90% are seen once. The ten largest clones capture more than 0.9% of the sample. The time point label for this specimen denotes: pre-treatment baseline. Source: blood, taken from a patient treated with checkpoint blockade. The receptors originated from a human donor with melanoma.

The V and J genes are TRBV19 and TRBJ1-1; D gene ambiguous. Looked up from germline, CDR1 is LNHDA and CDR2 is SQIVND (reference sequence). The V end lost 3 bases, the J end lost 6 bases, and 8 bases lay between the germline ends. The CDR3 extends over 12 amino acids. In DNA form, the CDR3 reads TGTGCCAGTAGTATGGTCCAGTCTGAAGCTTTCTTT. Translation gives CASSMVQSEAFF.

This clone occurred once. V gene TRBV5-1 combines with J gene TRBJ2-1, with D tentatively TRBD1 or TRBD2 (5 bases each). The CDR3 loop spans 15 amino acids. V was trimmed by 0 bases and J by 7 bases, leaving 14 bases between them. Germline CDR1 is SGHRS and CDR2 is YFSETQ. Written as DNA, the CDR3 is TGCGCCAGCAGCTTGGCTCAGGGAGTAGGTAATGAGCAGTTCTTC. Protein sequence: CASSLAQGVGNEQFF.

This chain connects TRBV7-2 to TRBJ1-1; no reliable D call. Trimming shortened V by 5 bases and J by 1 base, and 17 bases separated the two germline ends. Germline loops: CDR1 SGHTA, CDR2 FQGNSA. The CDR3 covers 16 residues. The CDR3 region has the DNA TGTGCCAGCAGCCCAACGAGAACGATCAGGAACACTGAAGCTTTCTTT. Translated: CASSPTRTIRNTEAFF.

The CDR3 nucleotides are TGCGCCAGCAGCCAAGTAGGGTTGGGGGAGCAGTACTTC. As protein: CASSQVGLGEQYF. The chain links TRBV4-1 to TRBJ2-7; D not certain. Trimming pared 1 base from V and 7 bases from J, leaving 11 bases between. The CDR3 sequence is 13 residues long. Germline V gene data show CDR1 as MGHRA and CDR2 as YSYEKL.

The chain recombines TRBV2 with TRBJ1-6, with D perhaps matching TRBD1 (5 bases). Deletions cut 0 bases from V and 10 bases from J, with 10 bases between. This CDR3 comprises 14 residues. Germline V gene data show CDR1 as SNHLY and CDR2 as FYNNEI. CDR3 DNA: TGTGCCAGCAGTGAAGCGCGGGGGGTATCACCCCTCCACTTT. Its translation is CASSEARGVSPLHF.

This chain links TRBV2 with TRBJ2-7; 12 bases are a match to TRBD2. J gave up 6 bases and V 4 bases, and 7 bases lay outside the gene matches. Germline CDR1 SNHLY, CDR2 FYNNEI. The CDR3 length is 15 residues. For the CDR3, the DNA is TGTGCCAGCAGTGTTCAGACTAGCGGGAGTTTCGAGCAGTACTTC. Translated: CASSVQTSGSFEQYF.

V usage is TRBV19 and J usage is TRBJ1-2, with 7 bases fitting TRBD1. Per germline, CDR1 LNHDA and CDR2 SQIVND (reference sequence). J lost 6 bases, V lost 2 bases, and 6 bases had no gene match. The CDR3 length is 14 residues. Written as DNA, the CDR3 is TGTGCCAGTAGTATAACAGGGGCAATAAATGGCTACACCTTC. It encodes CASSITGAINGYTF.

The chain is built from TRBV25-1 and TRBJ1-2, with a weak D call TRBD1 (6 bases). Germline V lookup: CDR1 MGHDK, CDR2 SYGVNS. The CDR3 totals 14 residues. V was pared by 6 bases and J by 4 bases, with 15 bases between. The CDR3 nucleotides are TGTGCCAGCAGCTACAGGGAGGCCATCTATGGCTACACCTTC. Amino acids: CASSYREAIYGYTF.

The chain links TRBV5-6 to TRBJ2-2, with 11 nucleotides matching TRBD2. Trimming at V came to 3 bases and at J to 1 base, leaving 5 bases not matched to a gene. This CDR3 has 17 residues. Germline V gene lookup returns CDR1 SGHDT and CDR2 YYEEEE. In DNA form, the CDR3 reads TGTGCCAGCAGCTCACTAGCGGGGGAGTTGAACACCGGGGAGCTGTTTTTT. Translating it yields CASSSLAGELNTGELFF.

The chain is built from TRBV6-1 and TRBJ2-6; D perhaps matches TRBD1 (5 bases). The length of the CDR3 is 18 residues. Trimming took off 0 bases at V and 0 bases at J, with 12 bases between the two ends. Germline V gives CDR1 MNHNS, CDR2 SASEGT. CDR3 coding DNA: TGTGCCAGCAGTGAAGCGGGAACAGGCCTCTCTGGGGCCAACGTCCTGACTTTC. This sequence encodes CASSEAGTGLSGANVLTF.

This chain links TRBV2 with TRBJ2-5, with D possibly TRBD1 on 6 matching bases. The J call may be mistaken, given a closer DNA end match to TRBJ2-7. CDR1 and CDR2 from the germline V gene are SNHLY and FYNNEI. There are 13 residues in the CDR3. CDR3 in DNA: TGTGCCAGCCGACAGGACGGGGTCTACGAGCAGTACTTC. Translated: CASRQDGVYEQYF.

The chain couples TRBV9 to TRBJ2-7, with D unresolved. The CDR3 is 15 amino acids. The V gene lost 4 bases and the J gene lost 4 bases, with 18 bases spanning the gap. The germline CDR1 and CDR2 sequences are SGDLS and YYNGEE. The CDR3 is CASSPPGRSRYEQYF. The CDR3 DNA reads as TGTGCCAGCAGCCCCCCCGGGCGTTCTAGGTACGAGCAGTACTTC.

The chain employs TRBV9 and TRBJ1-2; 8 bases map to TRBD1. Germline loops: CDR1 SGDLS, CDR2 YYNGEE. Trimming took 4 bases from V and 1 from J; bases not matched to a gene: 3. CDR3 length: 14 residues. CDR3 DNA sequence: TGTGCCAGCAGCACCACAGGGGGTAACTATGGCTACACCTTC. It translates to CASSTTGGNYGYTF.

The chain carries TRBV19 and TRBJ2-7; 8 bases match TRBD2. The CDR3 consists of 13 residues. V shed 3 bases, J shed 7 bases, and the junction held 5 bases outside the gene matches. CDR1 LNHDA and CDR2 SQIVND come from the germline V gene (reference sequence). The CDR3 DNA is TGTGCCAGTAGTATGGTAGCGGGAACGGAGCAGTACTTC. This translates into CASSMVAGTEQYF.

The CDR3 sequence is CASNRAGGTGELFF. CDR3 nucleotide sequence: TGTGCCAGTAATCGGGCAGGGGGCACCGGGGAGCTGTTTTTT. This chain connects TRBV19 to TRBJ2-2; the match to TRBD1 covers 7 bases. Per germline, CDR1 LNHDA and CDR2 SQIVND (reference sequence). J gave up 4 bases and V 7 bases, and 6 bases lay outside the gene matches. CDR3 length: 14 amino acids.

This chain joins TRBV27 and TRBJ2-1; 9 bases line up with TRBD1. CDR1 and CDR2 (germline): MNHEY, SMNVEV (reference sequence). V dropped 7 bases and J dropped 7; count of bases not matched to a gene: 23. This CDR3 has 19 amino acids. The CDR3 bases are TGTGCCAGCATCTCCCGGACAGGGGCCAACGGGAGACCCGGGAATGAGCAGTTCTTC. Translation gives CASISRTGANGRPGNEQFF.

The chain is built from TRBV4-1 and TRBJ2-1; D call uncertain. Trimming shortened V by 3 bases and J by 3 bases, and 0 bases separated the two germline ends. Germline V gene lookup returns CDR1 MGHRA and CDR2 YSYEKL. This CDR3 has 11 residues. CDR3 DNA: TGCGCCAGCAGCCACTACAATGAGCAGTTCTTC. It specifies CASSHYNEQFF.

This sequence joins TRBV12-5 and TRBJ1-5, with D possibly being TRBD1 (6 bases). Per germline, CDR1 LGHNT and CDR2 FRNRAP. V lost 3 bases and J 8 bases, leaving 20 bases between the germline ends. The CDR3 has 16 amino acids. This chain's CDR3 is CASGFRGAGALEPQHF. The CDR3 DNA is TGTGCTAGTGGTTTCCGTGGGGCAGGGGCTTTAGAGCCCCAGCATTTT.

The CDR3 is CASSPRGGPEQYF. The CDR3 DNA reads as TGTGCCAGCAGCCCCCGGGGGGGACCCGAGCAGTACTTC. The chain uses TRBV9 and TRBJ2-7; 8 nucleotides align to TRBD2. Germline V gene sequence: CDR1 SGDLS, CDR2 YYNGEE. Trimming cost V 4 bases and J 6 bases; bases outside gene matches: 6. This CDR3 is built from 13 residues.

The chain is built from TRBV7-9 and TRBJ1-3; D gene uncertain. The germline CDR1 and CDR2 sequences are SEHNR and FQNEAQ (reference sequence). The CDR3 is 14 amino acids. Trimming stripped 11 bases from V and 1 base from J, with 15 bases between. The CDR3 region is CAHRPDGSGNTIYF. The CDR3 bases are TGTGCCCACAGACCCGACGGGTCTGGAAACACCATATATTTT.

Only one count was recorded for this clone. The chain is built from TRBV13 and TRBJ1-2; 10 bases agree with TRBD1. V was pared by 5 bases and J by 1 base, with 4 bases of the junction left unmatched. This CDR3 contains 15 residues. CDR1 is PRHDT, CDR2 FYEKMQ, per germline (reference sequence). The CDR3 DNA reads as TGTGCCAGCAGCAGCGGACAGGGGGTTAACTATGGCTACACCTTC. Protein sequence: CASSSGQGVNYGYTF.

V usage is TRBV28 and J usage is TRBJ1-5; perhaps TRBD1 as D (5 bases). The CDR3 has 15 amino acids. Germline values: CDR1 MDHEN, CDR2 SYDVKM. The V end was cut by 2 bases, the J end by 8 bases, with 16 bases between. Written as DNA, the CDR3 is TGTGCCAGCAGTTTAGGTCAGGGACTTGGGAAGCCCCAGCATTTT. It specifies CASSLGQGLGKPQHF.

The CDR3 DNA sequence: TGTGCCTGGAGTGTGTCCAGGGTCCACTATGGCTACACCTTC. It translates to CAWSVSRVHYGYTF. The rearrangement joins TRBV30 to TRBJ1-2; D is perhaps TRBD1 (5 bases). V gave up 0 bases and J gave up 3 bases, with 11 bases separating them. This CDR3 region has 14 residues. The germline V gene encodes CDR1 GTSNPN and CDR2 SVGIG (reference sequence).

The rearrangement joins TRBV9 to TRBJ1-5; tentative D call: TRBD1 (6 bases). Trimming shortened V by 0 bases and J by 6 bases, and 10 bases separated the two germline ends. This CDR3 has 14 amino acids. From germline, CDR1 is SGDLS and CDR2 YYNGEE. CDR3 amino acids: CASSVDGGGQPQHF. Here the CDR3 DNA reads TGTGCCAGCAGCGTAGACGGGGGCGGTCAGCCCCAGCATTTT.

The chain combines TRBV9 with TRBJ1-1; 11 nucleotides line up with TRBD1. Per the germline V gene, CDR1 is SGDLS and CDR2 is YYNGEE. V was clipped by 0 bases and J by 1 base; unmatched bases: 2. This CDR3 has 16 amino acids. CDR3 coding DNA: TGTGCCAGCAGCGTAGGGACAGGGGGCGGGAACACTGAAGCTTTCTTT. Translation gives CASSVGTGGGNTEAFF.

The chain recombines TRBV7-9 with TRBJ2-1, with 8 positions matching TRBD2. J was trimmed by 5 bases and V by 5 bases; bases with no gene match: 11. CDR1 is SEHNR, CDR2 FQNEAQ, per germline (reference sequence). The CDR3 runs 16 residues. CDR3 bases: TGTGCCAGCAGCACAAAAGCGGGAGTGCTTGACAATGAGCAGTTCTTC. The encoded protein is CASSTKAGVLDNEQFF.

This chain connects TRBV28 to TRBJ2-7; TRBD2 matches at 12 bases. The CDR3 length is 15 residues. CDR1 MDHEN and CDR2 SYDVKM come from the germline V gene. Trimming took 5 bases from V and 3 from J; bases not matched to a gene: 5. CDR3 residues: CASSERLAGVYEQYF. The CDR3 nucleotides read TGTGCCAGCAGTGAGCGACTAGCGGGAGTCTACGAGCAGTACTTC.